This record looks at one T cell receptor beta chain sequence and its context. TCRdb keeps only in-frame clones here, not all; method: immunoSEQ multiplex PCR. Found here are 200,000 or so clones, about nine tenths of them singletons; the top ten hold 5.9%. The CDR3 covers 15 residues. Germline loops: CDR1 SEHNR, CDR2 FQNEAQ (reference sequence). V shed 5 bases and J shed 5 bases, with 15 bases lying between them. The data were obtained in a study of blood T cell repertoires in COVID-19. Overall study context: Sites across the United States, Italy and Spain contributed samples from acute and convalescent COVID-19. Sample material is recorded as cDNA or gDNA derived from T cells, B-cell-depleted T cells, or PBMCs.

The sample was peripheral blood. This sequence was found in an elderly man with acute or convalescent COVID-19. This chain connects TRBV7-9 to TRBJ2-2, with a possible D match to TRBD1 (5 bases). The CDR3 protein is CASSIQALGTGELFF. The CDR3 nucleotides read TGTGCCAGCAGCATACAGGCTCTTGGGACCGGGGAGCTGTTTTTT.